These 31 T cell receptor beta chains were all obtained from the same sample, sequenced in a study of CD8+ T cells in alopecia areata. Investigators isolated RNA and reverse transcribed it into cDNA to act as the sequencing template. TCRdb keeps only in-frame clones here, not all; method: immunoSEQ multiplex PCR. Altogether roughly 180,000 clones are present, about 51% being singletons, with the ten largest covering about 9.4%. The treatment: oral pan-JAK inhibitor, 5-10 mg twice daily. The input for sequencing was CD8+ T cells sorted from blood, taken at approximately week 52, from a patient treated with tofacitinib. These receptors all stem from a human donor with alopecia areata.

This clone was counted only a few times. The chain employs TRBV4-2 and TRBJ2-3; D gene unclear. Germline values: CDR1 LGHNA, CDR2 YNFKEQ. V was clipped by 3 bases and J by 1 base, with 11 bases between them. The CDR3 extends over 15 amino acids. This chain's CDR3 is CASSQPKVGTDTQYF. For the CDR3, the DNA is TGTGCCAGCAGCCAGCCCAAGGTGGGCACAGATACGCAGTATTTT.

The chain links TRBV6-5 to TRBJ1-2; no reliable D call. CDR1 MNHEY and CDR2 SVGAGI come from the germline V gene. The germline V and J ends were trimmed by 2 bases and 6 bases, with 10 bases remaining between them. This CDR3 spans 13 amino acids. In DNA, the CDR3 is TGTGCCAGCAGTTACCGGGGATGGGATGGCTACACCTTC. It specifies CASSYRGWDGYTF.

The chain has TRBV6-6 and TRBJ1-5; possibly TRBD1 for D (6 bases). The V and J ends lost 4 bases and 2 bases respectively, with 12 bases between them. The CDR3 totals 15 residues. The V gene's germline CDR1 is MNHNY and CDR2 SVGAGI (reference sequence). The CDR3 DNA reads TGTGCCAGCAGTTCCGGGGGCGCGGGCAATCAGCCCCAGCATTTT. Translation: CASSSGGAGNQPQHF.

The rearrangement links TRBV30 to TRBJ2-1, with a possible D match to TRBD1 (5 bases). The CDR3 loop spans 15 amino acids. V was clipped by 2 bases and J by 4 bases, with 15 bases between them. Germline V gene lookup returns CDR1 GTSNPN and CDR2 SVGIG (reference sequence). This CDR3 is CAWSQRGSLYNEQFF. In DNA, the CDR3 is TGTGCCTGGAGTCAAAGGGGTTCCCTTTACAATGAGCAGTTCTTC.

This clone was seen a handful of times. The V gene is TRBV11-2, the J gene TRBJ1-2; no clear D. The CDR3 length is 15 residues. With 1 base removed from V and 8 bases from J, the gap between germline ends came to 17 bases. CDR1 and CDR2 from the germline V gene are SGHAT and FQNNGV. The CDR3 loop reads CASSLAPGLTMGYTF. CDR3 DNA sequence: TGTGCCAGCAGCTTAGCTCCTGGACTGACGATGGGCTACACCTTC.

The chain recombines TRBV6-1 with TRBJ1-5, with 7 bases aligning to TRBD1. The V segment lost 8 bases and the J segment 5 bases; nucleotides outside the gene matches: 12. Germline assignment: CDR1 MNHNS and CDR2 SASEGT. The CDR3 extends over 15 amino acids. CDR3 in amino acids: CASRRQGKGYQPQHF. The CDR3 nucleotides read TGTGCCAGCCGTAGACAGGGTAAAGGATATCAGCCCCAGCATTTT.

V gene TRBV2 combines with J gene TRBJ1-2, with D possibly matching TRBD1 (5 bases). The CDR3 spans 14 residues. Trimming took 5 bases from V and 4 from J, leaving 14 bases between them. The germline V gene encodes CDR1 SNHLY and CDR2 FYNNEI. The CDR3 sequence is CASSSRQFTYGYTF. The CDR3 region has the DNA TGTGCCAGCAGTTCCCGACAGTTTACCTATGGCTACACCTTC.

This clone has just a few counts. V usage is TRBV7-9 and J usage is TRBJ2-7; TRBD2 agrees at 16 bases. Trimming removed 5 bases from V and 6 bases from J; junction bases left unmatched: 7. The germline V gene has CDR1 SEHNR and CDR2 FQNEAQ (reference sequence). The CDR3 sequence is 16 residues long. The CDR3 spells CASSPGTSGGAFEQYF. The CDR3 bases are TGTGCCAGCAGCCCCGGGACTAGCGGGGGGGCTTTCGAGCAGTACTTC.

The rearrangement links TRBV10-1 to TRBJ2-1; maybe TRBD1 (5 bases). CDR3 length: 14 residues. The V gene's germline CDR1 is WNHNN and CDR2 SYGVQD (reference sequence). V was cut by 0 bases and J by 6 bases, with 9 bases left in between. In nucleotides, the CDR3 is TGCGCCAGCAGTGAGTCGGGGCTCCTCAATGAGCAGTTCTTC. It encodes CASSESGLLNEQFF.

V usage is TRBV9 and J usage is TRBJ1-1; 7 nucleotides agree with TRBD1. V was clipped by 0 bases and J by 1 base; unmatched bases: 6. This CDR3 region has 16 residues. CDR1 is SGDLS, CDR2 YYNGEE, per germline. The CDR3 DNA sequence: TGTGCCAGCAGCGTAGACGGTGAGGGGGCGAACACTGAAGCTTTCTTT. Its protein is CASSVDGEGANTEAFF.

The CDR3 DNA sequence: TGTGCCAGCAGCCCAGGGACAGGGGGCAACTATGGCTACACCTTC. The encoded protein is CASSPGTGGNYGYTF. The chain links TRBV4-2 to TRBJ1-2; 12 bases line up with TRBD1. CDR1 LGHNA and CDR2 YNFKEQ come from the germline V gene. The CDR3 runs to 15 residues. The junction had 2 bases not matched to a gene; V was cut back by 4 bases and J by 2 bases.

This clone has only a few counts. This sequence joins TRBV27 and TRBJ2-1, with D possibly called TRBD1 or TRBD2 (5 bases each). Germline V gives CDR1 MNHEY, CDR2 SMNVEV (reference sequence). V was trimmed by 6 bases and J by 2 bases, leaving 17 bases between them. This CDR3 contains 16 residues. The CDR3 is CASSLTGPVTYNEQFF. CDR3 in DNA: TGTGCCAGCAGCTTAACGGGGCCGGTTACCTACAATGAGCAGTTCTTC.

The chain joins TRBV7-2 to TRBJ2-5, with 11 bases that match TRBD2. V gave up 4 bases and J gave up 3 bases; unmatched junction bases: 7. CDR3 length: 16 residues. Germline CDR1 SGHTA, CDR2 FQGNSA. This CDR3 is CASSSLAGGRKETQYF. For the CDR3, the DNA is TGTGCCAGCAGCTCCCTAGCGGGGGGCCGCAAAGAGACCCAGTACTTC.

The chain joins TRBV7-8 to TRBJ1-5, with a tentative D call TRBD1 (5 bases). V gave up 6 bases and J gave up 10 bases, with 16 bases separating them. Looked up from germline, CDR1 is SGHVS and CDR2 is FQNEAQ. The CDR3 contains 13 residues. CDR3 in amino acids: CASSEGHFPPQHF. DNA of the CDR3: TGTGCCAGCAGTGAAGGACACTTCCCCCCCCAGCATTTT.

This sequence joins TRBV5-1 and TRBJ2-7, with D perhaps matching TRBD2 (6 bases). V was pared by 2 bases and J by 0 bases, with 18 bases between. The V gene's germline CDR1 is SGHRS and CDR2 YFSETQ. The CDR3 contains 17 residues. The CDR3 sequence: CASSFPPGEDSSYEQYF. Here the CDR3 DNA reads TGCGCCAGCAGCTTCCCCCCTGGGGAGGATAGCTCCTACGAGCAGTACTTC.

The table lists this clone with a few counts. The V and J genes are TRBV30 and TRBJ1-1; D remains unclear. The CDR3 extends over 13 amino acids. Trimming took 5 bases from V and 4 from J, leaving 14 bases between them. Looked up from germline, CDR1 is GTSNPN and CDR2 is SVGIG (reference sequence). The CDR3 DNA sequence: TGTGCCTGGGCAATAACTCTGGGCACTGAAGCTTTCTTT. It yields the protein CAWAITLGTEAFF.

This chain links TRBV27 with TRBJ1-5, with 12 bases identical to TRBD1. After removal of 5 bases from V and 7 bases from J, the junction contained 6 bases not matched to a gene. Germline lookup yields CDR1 MNHEY and CDR2 SMNVEV (reference sequence). The CDR3 sequence is 15 residues long. The CDR3 protein is CASSPGTGGEQPQHF. The CDR3 DNA is TGTGCCAGCAGTCCTGGGACAGGGGGCGAACAGCCCCAGCATTTT.

This clone was seen repeatedly, ten times or more. The chain employs TRBV7-9 and TRBJ2-1; 8 nucleotides line up with TRBD1. Germline values: CDR1 SEHNR, CDR2 FQNEAQ (reference sequence). This CDR3 spans 15 amino acids. V lost 4 bases, J lost 5 bases, and 7 bases stayed unmatched. In nucleotides, the CDR3 is TGTGCCAGCAGCTCGGGACAGGACACTCACAATGAGCAGTTCTTC. This encodes CASSSGQDTHNEQFF.

This clone was counted many times. This chain connects TRBV7-2 to TRBJ2-7; 8 nucleotides match TRBD1. This CDR3 region has 18 residues. The junction had 18 bases not matched to a gene; V was cut back by 5 bases and J by 3 bases. From germline, CDR1 is SGHTA and CDR2 FQGNSA. The CDR3 DNA reads TGTGCCAGCAGCGATCGGGACAGGAGACCCTTGCCTTTCTACGAGCAGTACTTC. Translated, it gives CASSDRDRRPLPFYEQYF. The entire variable domain, with the rest obtained from reference TRBV7-2 and TRBJ2-7, is as follows: GAGVSQSPSNKVTEKGKDVELRCDPISGHTALYWYRQSLGQGLEFLIYFQGNSAPDKSGLPSDRFSAERTGGSVSTLTIQRTQQEDSAVYLCASSDRDRRPLPFYEQYFGPGTRLTVT.

The V call is TRBV5-6, the J call TRBJ2-7; a possible D gene is TRBD1 (5 bases). CDR1 and CDR2 (germline): SGHDT, YYEEEE. The length of the CDR3 is 15 residues. Between the trimmed V and J ends, which lost 1 base and 6 bases, there was a span of 17 bases. The CDR3 reads CASSLSLGALFEQYF. The CDR3 nucleotides are TGTGCCAGCAGCTTGTCGCTTGGGGCTCTATTCGAGCAGTACTTC.

This clone has only a few counts. V is TRBV4-3 and J is TRBJ2-5, with TRBD2 matching 7 bases. The junction had 13 bases not matched to a gene; V was cut back by 4 bases and J by 5 bases. This CDR3 has 16 amino acids. Germline loops: CDR1 LGHNA, CDR2 YSLEER. DNA for the CDR3: TGCGCCAGCAGCCGAGTGAGACTAGCAGAGGGGGAGACCCAGTACTTC. This translates into CASSRVRLAEGETQYF.

This clone was seen only a few times. The rearrangement uses TRBV11-2 and TRBJ2-1; D is unclear. Germline lookup yields CDR1 SGHAT and CDR2 FQNNGV. The CDR3 extends over 12 amino acids. Trimming took off 5 bases at V and 9 bases at J, with 11 bases between the two ends. The CDR3 nucleotides are TGTGCCAGCAGCAGCCTCCCGACTGAGCAGTTCTTC. It specifies CASSSLPTEQFF.

The rearrangement joins TRBV2 to TRBJ1-1, with 10 nucleotides matching TRBD1. Germline V gene data show CDR1 as SNHLY and CDR2 as FYNNEI. This CDR3 spans 15 amino acids. V was clipped by 3 bases and J by 4 bases; unmatched bases: 5. Written as DNA, the CDR3 is TGTGCCAGCAGTGAGGGGACAGGGGCGCGCACTGAAGCTTTCTTT. It yields the protein CASSEGTGARTEAFF.

The V call is TRBV19, the J call TRBJ2-7; the D is unclear. Germline lookup yields CDR1 LNHDA and CDR2 SQIVND (reference sequence). This CDR3 comprises 13 residues. V gave up 6 bases and J gave up 0 bases, with 9 bases separating them. The CDR3 region is CASRLGSSYEQYF. CDR3 DNA sequence: TGTGCCAGTAGATTGGGCAGCTCCTACGAGCAGTACTTC.

The V call is TRBV18, the J call TRBJ2-7; weak D call: TRBD1 (6 bases). Germline CDR1 KGHSH, CDR2 LQKENI. CDR3 length equals 14 residues. V lost 3 bases and J lost 7, with 16 bases in between. CDR3 residues: CASSPPTRGREQYF. CDR3 in DNA: TGTGCCAGCTCACCCCCGACCAGGGGACGGGAGCAGTACTTC.

In its sample, this clone was seen a few times. CDR3 sequence: CASSVSLDRNEQYF. CDR3 bases: TGTGCCAGCAGCGTAAGTCTGGATCGGAACGAGCAGTACTTC. The genes are TRBV13 and TRBJ2-7; no clear D gene. The V end was cut by 5 bases, the J end by 5 bases, with 16 bases between. The CDR3 is 14 amino acids. The V gene's germline CDR1 is PRHDT and CDR2 FYEKMQ (reference sequence).

This chain joins TRBV6-5 and TRBJ1-1, with unresolved D. Trimming stripped 3 bases from V and 0 bases from J, with 8 bases between. The germline CDR1 and CDR2 sequences are MNHEY and SVGAGI. CDR3 length: 14 amino acids. The chain's CDR3 is CASSYYGMNTEAFF. The DNA of the CDR3 is TGTGCCAGCAGTTATTATGGAATGAACACTGAAGCTTTCTTT.

This clone was recorded a few times. The V call is TRBV2, the J call TRBJ2-7; D gene uncertain. The CDR3 has 12 residues. The V gene's germline CDR1 is SNHLY and CDR2 FYNNEI. The germline V and J ends were trimmed by 6 bases and 0 bases, with 6 bases remaining between them. CDR3 nucleotides: TGTGCCAGCAGATACAGCTCCTACGAGCAGTACTTC. Translating it yields CASRYSSYEQYF.

Concerning this clone itself: Other DNA sequences of this sample code for an identical CDR3. The chain uses TRBV30 and TRBJ2-3; unclear D gene. CDR3 size: 11 residues. Germline V gives CDR1 GTSNPN, CDR2 SVGIG (reference sequence). The V and J ends lost 1 base and 5 bases respectively, with 4 bases between them. The CDR3 DNA is TGTGCCTGGAGTGGAGGAGATACGCAGTATTTT. As protein: CAWSGGDTQYF.

This clone has a handful of counts. The chain uses TRBV19 and TRBJ2-1, with a weak D call TRBD2 (6 bases). Germline-derived CDR1 and CDR2 are LNHDA and SQIVND (reference sequence). This CDR3 has 14 residues. V dropped 10 bases and J dropped 2 bases, with 15 bases sitting between them. This CDR3 is CATRGGFPYNEQFF. CDR3 bases: TGTGCCACCCGTGGAGGGTTCCCCTACAATGAGCAGTTCTTC.

The V call is TRBV2, the J call TRBJ2-4, with D unclear. In germline, CDR1 is SNHLY, CDR2 FYNNEI. The CDR3 runs 15 residues. Trimming cost V 3 bases and J 0 bases, with 9 bases left between them. CDR3 bases: TGTGCCAGCAGTGACCCGAGTCTAGCCAAAAACATTCAGTACTTC. This sequence encodes CASSDPSLAKNIQYF. The full variable domain, its missing parts supplied by reference TRBV2 and TRBJ2-4, is EPEVTQTPSHQVTQMGQEVILRCVPISNHLYFYWYRQILGQKVEFLVSFYNNEISEKSEIFDDQFSVERPDGSNFTLKIRSTKLEDSAMYFCASSDPSLAKNIQYFGAGTRLSVL.